This note documents a single T cell receptor beta chain sequence. Its antigen remains unknown. The data were obtained in a study of T cell responses to AZD1222 COVID-19 vaccine. General study results and limits: Repertoire sampling occurred only after the peak T cell response. Donors were chiefly white British, with a greater number of females, and clonal diversity was perhaps underestimated. A rise in Spike-specific TCR breadth and depth followed two AZD1222 doses.

Between the trimmed V and J ends, which lost 5 bases and 13 bases, there was a span of 26 bases. From germline, CDR1 is SGHDN and CDR2 FVKESK. This CDR3 spans 16 amino acids. Measured with immunoSEQ multiplex PCR; TCRdb has only the in-frame clones, and not every one. The sample yields roughly 180,000 clones, 80% to 95% seen once. This sequence was found in an adult who received the AZD1222 COVID-19 vaccine. The rearrangement uses TRBV14 and TRBJ1-4, with unresolved D. Material: peripheral blood, obtained 28 days after the second AZD1222 dose. The CDR3 DNA follows: TGTGCCAGCAGCAACCGTCCCGGAGAGGGCAAGCAAGGACTGTTTTTT. Translating gives CASSNRPGEGKQGLFF. The variable domain in full, with the rest retrieved from reference TRBV14 and TRBJ1-4, is EAGVTQFPSHSVIEKGQTVTLRCDPISGHDNLYWYRRVMGKEIKFLLHFVKESKQDESGMPNNRFLAERTGGTYSTLKVQPAELEDSGVYFCASSNRPGEGKQGLFFGSGTQLSVL.